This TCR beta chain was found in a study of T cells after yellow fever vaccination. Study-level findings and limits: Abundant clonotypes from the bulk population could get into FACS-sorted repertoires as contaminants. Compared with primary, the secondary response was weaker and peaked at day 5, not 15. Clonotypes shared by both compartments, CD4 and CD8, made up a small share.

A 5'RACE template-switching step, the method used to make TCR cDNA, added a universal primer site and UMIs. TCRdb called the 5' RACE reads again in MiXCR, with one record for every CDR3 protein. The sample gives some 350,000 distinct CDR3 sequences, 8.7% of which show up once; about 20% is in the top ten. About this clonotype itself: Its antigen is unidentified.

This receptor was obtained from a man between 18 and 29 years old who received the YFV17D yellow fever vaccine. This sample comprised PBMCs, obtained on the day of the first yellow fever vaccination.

CDR3 residues: CASSLEGSLGSGANVLTF. The CDR3 nucleotides read TGCGCCAGCAGCTTGGAAGGATCGCTGGGCTCTGGGGCCAACGTCCTGACTTTC. The chain combines TRBV5-1 with TRBJ2-6; no reliable D call. Germline CDR1 and CDR2: SGHRS and YFSETQ. V lost 0 bases to trimming and J lost 0 bases, with 13 bases between them. The CDR3 is 18 residues long. Using reference TRBV5-1 and TRBJ2-6 for the parts outside the CDR3, the full variable domain is KAGVTQTPRYLIKTRGQQVTLSCSPISGHRSVSWYQQTPGQGLQFLFEYFSETQRNKGNFPGRFSGRQFSNSRSEMNVSTLELGDSALYLCASSLEGSLGSGANVLTFGAGSRLTVL.